These 20 T cell receptor beta chains were all obtained from the same sample, sequenced in a study of T cells in localized non-small cell lung cancer. Some clones are missing from TCRdb's copy, which holds only in-frame ones; the method was immunoSEQ multiplex PCR. The data hold 50,000 to 75,000 clones, with roughly 92% observed a single time. Source: peripheral blood, taken before any cancer treatment. Every receptor here comes from a man between 40 and 70 years old with stage I lung adenocarcinoma.

The chain couples TRBV5-1 to TRBJ2-7, with D unresolved. The V end lost 2 bases, the J end lost 2 bases, and 8 bases lay between the germline ends. The length of the CDR3 is 13 residues. Germline CDR1 SGHRS, CDR2 YFSETQ. The CDR3 spells CASSFDRTYEQYF. The CDR3 DNA follows: TGCGCCAGCAGCTTCGACCGGACCTACGAGCAGTACTTC.

The rearrangement joins TRBV6-5 to TRBJ2-7; 9 bases are a match to TRBD1. The ends lost 7 bases at V and 6 bases at J; junction bases unmatched: 7. Germline assignment: CDR1 MNHEY and CDR2 SVGAGI. There are 13 residues in the CDR3. DNA for the CDR3: TGTGCCAGCACCCCATGGGACAGGGCCGAGCAGTACTTC. It is translated as CASTPWDRAEQYF.

The chain links TRBV15 to TRBJ2-5; a possible D gene is TRBD2 (6 bases). CDR3 length equals 16 residues. V was cut by 0 bases and J by 5 bases, with 16 bases left in between. Germline lookup yields CDR1 LNHNV and CDR2 YYDKDF (reference sequence). Here the CDR3 reads CATSRDGGLPTETQYF. CDR3 sequence (DNA): TGTGCCACCAGCAGAGACGGGGGACTCCCTACGGAGACCCAGTACTTC.

The chain carries TRBV5-1 and TRBJ1-1, with unresolved D. Looked up from germline, CDR1 is SGHRS and CDR2 is YFSETQ. This CDR3 contains 14 residues. Trimming pared 3 bases from V and 5 bases from J, leaving 14 bases between. CDR3 residues: CASSWRVGSTEAFF. CDR3 sequence (DNA): TGCGCCAGCAGCTGGAGGGTCGGTTCAACTGAAGCTTTCTTT.

The gene calls are TRBV7-2 and TRBJ1-4; unclear D gene. Germline CDR1 reads SGHTA; CDR2 reads FQGNSA. The CDR3 length is 14 residues. V gave up 4 bases and J gave up 4 bases, with 10 bases separating them. In nucleotides, the CDR3 is TGTGCCAGCAGCTCAACCGGGATTAATGAAAAACTGTTTTTT. The encoded protein is CASSSTGINEKLFF.

The chain joins TRBV2 to TRBJ1-2; D possibly corresponds to TRBD1 (6 bases). V lost 5 bases, J lost 2 bases, and 12 bases lay in between. The CDR3 has 14 residues. The germline gives CDR1 SNHLY, CDR2 FYNNEI. The CDR3 DNA sequence: TGTGCCAGCAGTTTATCCGGGACAAACTATGGCTACACCTTC. It codes for CASSLSGTNYGYTF. Full variable domain (remainder filled in from reference TRBV2 and TRBJ1-2): EPEVTQTPSHQVTQMGQEVILRCVPISNHLYFYWYRQILGQKVEFLVSFYNNEISEKSEIFDDQFSVERPDGSNFTLKIRSTKLEDSAMYFCASSLSGTNYGYTFGSGTRLTVV.

This clone has only one observation. The chain recombines TRBV7-2 with TRBJ2-7; possible D gene TRBD1, 6 bases. Between the trimmed V and J ends, which lost 2 bases and 2 bases, there was a span of 10 bases. Germline V gene lookup returns CDR1 SGHTA and CDR2 FQGNSA. The CDR3 has 14 amino acids. The CDR3 sequence is CASSLNSGAYEQYF. The CDR3 nucleotides read TGTGCCAGCAGCTTAAATTCAGGGGCCTACGAGCAGTACTTC.

The CDR3 sequence: CASSLGTSGRASTDTQYF. The CDR3 nucleotides read TGTGCCAGCAGCTTGGGGACTAGCGGGAGGGCCAGCACAGATACGCAGTATTTT. The chain recombines TRBV5-4 with TRBJ2-3; 15 bases fit TRBD2. J lost 0 bases, V lost 0 bases, and 2 bases had no gene match. The CDR3 is made up of 18 amino acids. Looked up from germline, CDR1 is SGHNT and CDR2 is YYREEE (reference sequence).

This clone was observed once. The rearrangement uses TRBV2 and TRBJ2-1, with a weak D call TRBD2 (5 bases). The V and J ends lost 8 bases and 7 bases respectively, with 12 bases between them. The CDR3 runs to 12 residues. Germline V CDR1 and CDR2: SNHLY, FYNNEI. CDR3 loop: CASSGPGNEQFF. The CDR3 DNA reads TGTGCCAGCTCCGGCCCGGGAAATGAGCAGTTCTTC.

Details on this clone: This same CDR3 is encoded by further DNA sequences in the sample. The CDR3 DNA sequence: TGCAGTGCTTCGAGAGGCTATGGCTACACCTTC. It yields the protein CSASRGYGYTF. V gene TRBV20-1 combines with J gene TRBJ1-2; D not resolved. Per the germline V gene, CDR1 is DFQATT and CDR2 is SNEGSKA (reference sequence). The CDR3 is made up of 11 amino acids. V was shortened by 5 bases and J by 4 bases, with 8 bases between the two germline ends.

The J gene is TRBJ2-3, the V gene TRBV4-3, with D unclear. CDR1 and CDR2 (germline): LGHNA, YSLEER. The CDR3 spans 14 residues. The ends were cut back, 0 bases at V and 3 bases at J, with 7 bases in the middle. The DNA of the CDR3 is TGCGCCAGCAGCCAAGATACCAGAACAGATACGCAGTATTTT. Its translation: CASSQDTRTDTQYF.

V is TRBV4-1 and J is TRBJ2-6; D may be TRBD1 (6 bases). Germline V gene sequence: CDR1 MGHRA, CDR2 YSYEKL. Deletions cut 5 bases from V and 1 base from J, with 12 bases between. The CDR3 contains 16 residues. The CDR3 is CASSGRGISGANVLTF. CDR3 nucleotides: TGCGCCAGCAGCGGCAGGGGTATATCTGGGGCCAACGTCCTGACTTTC.

The chain combines TRBV18 with TRBJ2-6; D uncertain. Germline V lookup: CDR1 KGHSH, CDR2 LQKENI. Trimming stripped 0 bases from V and 3 bases from J, with 3 bases between. CDR3 size: 14 residues. For the CDR3, the DNA is TGTGCCAGCTCACCACCCATTGGGGCCAACGTCCTGACTTTC. Translation: CASSPPIGANVLTF.

The gene calls are TRBV11-1 and TRBJ1-4, with TRBD1 matching 10 bases. The CDR3 is made up of 16 amino acids. The V gene's germline CDR1 is SGHAT and CDR2 FQDESV (reference sequence). The junction had 6 bases not matched to a gene; V was cut back by 1 base and J by 7 bases. The CDR3 DNA is TGTGCCAGCAGCTTAGACCGGGACAGGGGTGGTGAAAAACTGTTTTTT. Encoded protein: CASSLDRDRGGEKLFF.

The chain's CDR3 is CASSLVSTGELFF. CDR3 nucleotides: TGCGCCAGCAGCTTGGTTAGCACCGGGGAGCTGTTTTTT. The chain uses TRBV5-1 and TRBJ2-2; the D is unclear. V gave up 0 bases and J gave up 4 bases, with 4 bases separating them. The CDR3 is made up of 13 amino acids. Germline CDR1 reads SGHRS; CDR2 reads YFSETQ. The full variable domain, with the rest looked up from reference TRBV5-1 and TRBJ2-2, is KAGVTQTPRYLIKTRGQQVTLSCSPISGHRSVSWYQQTPGQGLQFLFEYFSETQRNKGNFPGRFSGRQFSNSRSEMNVSTLELGDSALYLCASSLVSTGELFFGEGSRLTVL.

This clone has a single count. The CDR3, as DNA: TGTGCCAGCAGCTCGACCGCCTACGAGCAGTACTTC. Translated: CASSSTAYEQYF. The J gene is TRBJ2-7, the V gene TRBV7-3; D is ambiguous. Deletions cut 4 bases from V and 2 bases from J, with 6 bases between. The CDR3 spans 12 residues. The germline CDR1 and CDR2 sequences are SGHTA and FQGTGA.

Concerning this clone itself: An end of the junction differs from the germline gene, which may be a read error. The chain is built from TRBV29-1 and TRBJ1-1; D perhaps matches TRBD1 (6 bases). The length of the CDR3 is 12 residues. Germline V gives CDR1 SQVTM, CDR2 ANQGSEA. In nucleotides, the CDR3 is TGCAGCGTTGAGGGGCGGGACAAAAATCCTCTGTTT. This sequence encodes CSVEGRDKNPLF.

The gene calls are TRBV7-3 and TRBJ2-2; D may be TRBD2 (6 bases). The CDR3 totals 16 residues. Germline values: CDR1 SGHTA, CDR2 FQGTGA. Trimming took 2 bases from V and 3 from J, leaving 13 bases between them. The CDR3 region has the DNA TGTGCCAGCAGCTTAGGTATAGGGGAGGACACCGGGGAGCTGTTTTTT. Its protein is CASSLGIGEDTGELFF.

The chain combines TRBV6-1 with TRBJ1-5; weak D call: TRBD1 (6 bases). The CDR3 runs 15 residues. Trimming took 2 bases from V and 4 from J, leaving 12 bases between them. Germline assignment: CDR1 MNHNS and CDR2 SASEGT. For the CDR3, the DNA is TGTGCCAGCAGTGAATCTTACAGGGTTAATCAGCCCCAGCATTTT. Protein product: CASSESYRVNQPQHF.

The chain joins TRBV19 to TRBJ1-1, with TRBD1 identical over 9 bases. CDR1 is LNHDA and CDR2 is SQIVND in the germline V gene (reference sequence). The CDR3 sequence is 15 residues long. V was pared by 4 bases and J by 4 bases, with 7 bases of the junction left unmatched. The CDR3: CASSRPGQGTTEAFF. As DNA, the CDR3 is TGTGCCAGTAGTAGGCCGGGACAGGGAACCACTGAAGCTTTCTTT.